The rows below give T cell receptor beta chains drawn from one sample of a study of spatial heterogeneity in lung cancer. TCRdb passed the 5' RACE reads through MiXCR, listing each CDR3 protein once. The table has more than 80,000 distinct CDR3 sequences, 9.5% to 15% seen once. Here the sequenced sample was PBMCs, taken at surgery. The receptors come from a male donor with early-stage non-small cell lung cancer. Each CDR3 is given with its conserved first and last residue. D genes are given only for firm matches. Clone size is given for some rows only: seen once, a few or many times, or a class if the clone is expanded.

>TRBV5-8|NA|TRBJ2-5|many
CASSFRSNQETQYF
TGTGCCAGCAGCTTCCGATCCAACCAAGAGACCCAGTACTTC
>TRBV18|TRBD1|TRBJ1-5|NA
CASSRTGARF
TGTGCCAGCTCGCGGACAGGGGCTAGATTT
>TRBV4-1|NA|TRBJ2-1|NA
CASSQERRSEQFF
TGCGCCAGCAGCCAAGAGCGGCGAAGTGAGCAGTTCTTC
>TRBV5-1|NA|TRBJ2-5|NA
CASGVTQETQYF
TGCGCCAGTGGGGTTACGCAAGAGACCCAGTACTTC
>TRBV6-5|NA|TRBJ2-1|many
CATRTEGASSYNEQFF
TGTGCCACCCGTACGGAGGGGGCGAGCTCCTACAATGAGCAGTTCTTC
>TRBV6-2/TRBV6-3|TRBD2|TRBJ2-2|few
CASRPSGGFTGELFF
TGTGCCAGCAGACCAAGCGGGGGGTTTACCGGGGAGCTGTTTTTT
>TRBV28|NA|TRBJ2-3|many
CASITRGGVDTQYF
TGTGCCAGCATCACCAGAGGGGGGGTAGATACGCAGTATTTT
>TRBV7-9|TRBD2|TRBJ2-7|few
CASSELAGASEQYF
TGTGCCAGCAGCGAACTAGCGGGAGCTAGTGAGCAGTACTTC
>TRBV20-1|TRBD2|TRBJ2-7|NA
CSASRGSRQYF
TGCAGTGCTAGCCGCGGGAGTCGACAGTACTTC
>TRBV3-1|NA|TRBJ1-2|medium-sized
CASSQDYDYGYTF
TGTGCCAGCAGCCAAGACTACGACTATGGCTACACCTTC
>TRBV6-2/TRBV6-3|NA|TRBJ1-1|NA
CASRGERNTEAFF
TGTGCCAGCAGGGGGGAAAGGAACACTGAAGCTTTCTTT
>TRBV7-9|TRBD2|TRBJ2-5|NA
CASSVHLSGGAEETQYF
TGTGCCAGCAGCGTTCACTTAAGCGGGGGGGCCGAAGAGACCCAGTACTTC
>TRBV10-3|NA|TRBJ1-5|many
CAIICWGNQPQHF
TGTGCCATCATTTGCTGGGGCAATCAGCCCCAGCATTTT
>TRBV12-3/TRBV12-4|TRBD1|TRBJ2-3|few
CASSLAGTELTDTQYF
TGTGCCAGCAGTTTAGCCGGGACAGAACTCACAGATACGCAGTATTTT
>TRBV6-2/TRBV6-3|TRBD2|TRBJ2-1|many
CASSYGLWVLAGGPYEQFF
TGTGCCAGCAGTTATGGTCTATGGGTACTAGCGGGAGGGCCCTATGAGCAGTTCTTC
>TRBV10-3|TRBD1|TRBJ2-3|NA
CAINPGQDTDTQYF
TGTGCCATCAACCCCGGACAGGACACAGATACGCAGTATTTT
>TRBV29-1|NA|TRBJ2-5|many
CSARLGQETQYF
TGCAGCGCTAGACTGGGGCAAGAGACCCAGTACTTC
>TRBV20-1|NA|TRBJ1-6|NA
CSAIRTRGSSPLHF
TGCAGTGCCATTCGGACACGGGGAAGTTCACCCCTCCACTTT
>TRBV4-3|TRBD1|TRBJ2-5|few
CASSHDRGVQETQYF
TGCGCCAGCAGCCACGACAGGGGGGTTCAAGAGACCCAGTACTTC
>TRBV5-5|TRBD2|TRBJ2-3|few
CASSLALAGGMNTQYF
TGTGCCAGCAGCTTGGCTCTAGCGGGAGGGATGAATACGCAGTATTTT
>TRBV30|NA|TRBJ2-7|NA
CAWGDLGSYEQYF
TGTGCCTGGGGGGACCTGGGCTCCTACGAGCAGTACTTC
>TRBV15|NA|TRBJ2-2|many
CATSRVGPVGELFF
TGTGCCACCAGCAGAGTTGGGCCCGTCGGGGAGCTGTTTTTT
>TRBV20-1|NA|TRBJ2-3|NA
CSAPKGAGQGTDTQYF
TGCAGTGCTCCTAAAGGGGCAGGGCAGGGCACAGATACGCAGTATTTT
>TRBV12-3/TRBV12-4|NA|TRBJ1-5|few
CASKPICHRRPQPQHF
TGTGCCAGCAAGCCCATATGTCACAGGCGGCCCCAGCCCCAGCATTTT
>TRBV7-9|NA|TRBJ1-1|NA
CASSRRPDTEAFF
TGTGCCAGCAGCAGGAGACCGGACACTGAAGCTTTCTTT
>TRBV2|NA|TRBJ2-5|many
CASAWGQETQYF
TGTGCCAGCGCCTGGGGCCAAGAGACCCAGTACTTC
>TRBV25-1|NA|TRBJ2-3|many
CASSATRTDTQYF
TGTGCCAGCAGTGCTACCCGCACAGATACGCAGTATTTT
>TRBV9|NA|TRBJ2-4|few
CASSVGDIQYF
TGTGCCAGCAGCGTAGGGGACATTCAGTACTTC
>TRBV7-2|NA|TRBJ2-1|many
CASSLGLNNEQFF
TGTGCCAGCAGCTTAGGACTCAACAATGAGCAGTTCTTC
>TRBV29-1|NA|TRBJ2-6|many
CSVLGPGANVLTF
TGCAGCGTTCTGGGCCCCGGGGCCAACGTCCTGACTTTC
>TRBV19|NA|TRBJ2-7|few
CASSPGGERSSYEQYF
TGTGCCAGTAGTCCCGGAGGGGAGCGGAGCTCCTACGAGCAGTACTTC
>TRBV24-1|TRBD2|TRBJ2-3|few
CATSERLAGGKDTDTQYF
TGTGCCACCAGTGAACGACTAGCGGGAGGAAAAGACACAGATACGCAGTATTTT
>TRBV29-1|NA|TRBJ2-7|NA
CSVARRANYEQYF
TGCAGCGTCGCCCGCAGGGCAAACTACGAGCAGTACTTC
>TRBV24-1|NA|TRBJ2-3|many
CATSDEFTDTQYF
TGTGCCACCAGTGATGAGTTTACAGATACGCAGTATTTT
>TRBV7-6|NA|TRBJ1-1|NA
CASSSGLVRYTEAFF
TGTGCCAGCAGCTCGGGCCTCGTTCGGTACACTGAAGCTTTCTTT
>TRBV5-4|NA|TRBJ2-7|few
CASSPQPGNYEQYF
TGTGCCAGCAGCCCGCAACCGGGAAACTACGAGCAGTACTTC
>TRBV7-6|NA|TRBJ1-1|many
CASSPTLGRMNTEAFF
TGTGCCAGCAGCCCAACGCTAGGACGAATGAACACTGAAGCTTTCTTT
>TRBV28|NA|TRBJ2-5|NA
CASSLSGSKKTQYF
TGTGCCAGCAGTTTATCGGGGAGTAAGAAGACCCAGTACTTC
>TRBV7-2|TRBD2|TRBJ2-3|few
CASTPPGGGAGTDTQYF
TGTGCCAGCACCCCACCGGGGGGGGGCGCGGGCACAGATACGCAGTATTTT
>TRBV27|NA|TRBJ1-1|few
CASSPRVPIEAFF
TGTGCCAGCAGTCCAAGGGTCCCAATTGAAGCTTTCTTT